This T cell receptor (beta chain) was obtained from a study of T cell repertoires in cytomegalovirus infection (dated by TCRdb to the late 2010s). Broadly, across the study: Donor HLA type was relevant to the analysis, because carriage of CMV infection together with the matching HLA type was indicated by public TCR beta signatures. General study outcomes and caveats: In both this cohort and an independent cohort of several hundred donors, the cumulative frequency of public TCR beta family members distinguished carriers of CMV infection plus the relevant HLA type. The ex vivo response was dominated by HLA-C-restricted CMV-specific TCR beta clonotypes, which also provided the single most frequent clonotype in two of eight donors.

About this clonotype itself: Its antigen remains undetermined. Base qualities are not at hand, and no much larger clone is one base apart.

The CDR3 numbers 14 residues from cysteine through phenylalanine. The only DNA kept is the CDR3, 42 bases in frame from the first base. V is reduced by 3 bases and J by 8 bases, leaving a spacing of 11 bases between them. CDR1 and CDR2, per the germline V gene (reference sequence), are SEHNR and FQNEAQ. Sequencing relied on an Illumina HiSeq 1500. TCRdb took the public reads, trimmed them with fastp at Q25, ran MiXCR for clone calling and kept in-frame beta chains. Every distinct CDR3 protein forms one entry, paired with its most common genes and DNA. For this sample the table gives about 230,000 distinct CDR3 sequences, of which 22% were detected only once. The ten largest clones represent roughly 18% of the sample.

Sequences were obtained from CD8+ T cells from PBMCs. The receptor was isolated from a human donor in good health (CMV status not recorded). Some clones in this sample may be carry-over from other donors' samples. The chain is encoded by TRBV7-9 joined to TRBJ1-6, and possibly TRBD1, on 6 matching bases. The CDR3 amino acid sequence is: CASSFVGGDSPLHF. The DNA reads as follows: TGTGCCAGCAGCTTCGTAGGGGGTGATTCACCCCTCCACTTT. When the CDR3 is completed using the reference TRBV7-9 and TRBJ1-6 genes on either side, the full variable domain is DTGVSQNPRHKITKRGQNVTFRCDPISEHNRLYWYRQTLGQGPEFLTYFQNEAQLEKSRLLSDRFSAERPKGSFSTLEIQRTEQGDSAMYLCASSFVGGDSPLHFGNGTRLTVT.